This record covers a single T cell receptor beta chain. The data belong to a study of radiation and T cells in renal cell carcinoma. Noted time point: blood 4 weeks post-SBRT, at nephrectomy. The treatment denotes: 15 Gy SBRT to primary tumor, nephrectomy 4 weeks later. Nephrectomy followed 15 Gy stereotactic body radiation by 4 weeks. The table came from immunoSEQ multiplex PCR; TCRdb's copy has only in-frame clones and leaves some out. The repertoire includes 150,000 to 200,000 clones, about 85% of them detected once, and approximately 11% sits in the top ten. V was pared by 1 base and J by 0 bases, with 9 bases between. Germline CDR1 reads LGHNA; CDR2 reads YNFKEQ. The CDR3 length is 15 residues.

This sequence was found in a woman aged 50 to 60 with renal cell carcinoma. The chain combines TRBV4-2 with TRBJ1-1, with D uncertain. Sequenced material: blood, taken from a patient whose treatment included radiotherapy and nephrectomy. The CDR3 sequence is CASSQVGRLNTEAFF. Here the CDR3 DNA reads TGTGCCAGCAGCCAAGTAGGCCGGCTGAACACTGAAGCTTTCTTT.